This T cell receptor (beta chain) stems from a study of identifying expanded T cells in peripheral blood. Findings of the study overall: Over about two and four weeks, about 15 and 19 clones changed, versus approximately 1.1 between replicates.

This clone was detected once. What it binds is not known. Clones were read by immunoSEQ multiplex PCR, and TCRdb kept only the in-frame ones, dropping some. Among 51,000 or so clones listed, around 82% were seen once. From germline, CDR1 is SEHNR and CDR2 FQNEAQ (reference sequence). This CDR3 is built from 18 residues. The V end was cut by 5 bases, the J end by 2 bases, with 24 bases between. Sequencing used blood. The J gene is TRBJ1-1, the V gene TRBV7-9; the D gene is possibly TRBD1 (5 bases). The clonotype originates from a person aged 18-69 years in good health. CDR3: CASSQHPDGHAKNTEAFF. The CDR3 region has the DNA TGTGCCAGCAGCCAACACCCTGACGGACACGCGAAAAACACTGAAGCTTTCTTT. The full variable domain, rest sourced from reference TRBV7-9 and TRBJ1-1, is DTGVSQNPRHKITKRGQNVTFRCDPISEHNRLYWYRQTLGQGPEFLTYFQNEAQLEKSRLLSDRFSAERPKGSFSTLEIQRTEQGDSAMYLCASSQHPDGHAKNTEAFFGQGTRLTVV.